This section outlines one T cell receptor (beta chain) sequence together with its context. Its antigen is currently not known. Base qualities are not recorded, but no much larger clone differs from it by a single base. The junction carries 10 bases between V and J, which are trimmed by 2 bases and 1 base respectively. Counted from cysteine to phenylalanine, this CDR3 has 14 amino acids. Just the 42-base CDR3 DNA is kept, in frame starting at base 1. From the germline V gene (reference sequence), CDR1 is SGHKS and CDR2 is YYEKEE. This specimen's time point label, interpreted: baseline before first vaccination. Per the publication, the treatment or condition label means: meningococcal conjugate vaccine given as trial control. Samples from vaccinated people were obtained from the UK trials COV001 and COV002, which included a single-blind randomized controlled phase 2/3 trial of AZD1222 (ChAdOx1 nCoV-19) in healthy adults. Trial participant PBMC samples were collected at day 0 and day 28 after the second dose for TCRbeta chain sequencing.

This sample was taken from a study of T cell responses to AZD1222 COVID-19 vaccine (dated by TCRdb to the early 2020s). With respect to the entire study: A total of under 250 trial participants underwent TCR sequencing, of whom about 210 had received two doses of AZD1222 and around 26 had received two doses of the MenACWY control vaccine. Trial participants were enrolled by age into 18-55, 56-69 and 70-plus year subgroups, with roughly 160, 29 and 62 TCR-sequenced participants respectively. Study-level results and caveats: Epitopes outside the regions mutated in the B.1.351 and B.1.1.7 variants were reportedly recognized by nearly half of the unique spike-specific TCRs. Conclusions about previously exposed vaccinees are limited, since just five or six AZD1222 recipients were seropositive for SARS-CoV-2 at baseline. In the small 56-69-year group, the increase in depth fell short of significance, most likely because of low power. Participants were mostly white British and included more females than males, and it was suggested by the authors that clonal diversity may have been underestimated. CD4 TCRs associated with the vaccine covered the entire spike protein, and the dominant responses were in regions 160-218 and 743-854. Because no samples from the day 14 peak response were available, repertoires could be characterized only after the peak T cell response. A significant rise in spike-specific TCR breadth and depth was observed after two AZD1222 doses relative to day 0 and relative to MenACWY recipients.

The CDR3 regions of human TCRbeta chains were analyzed by immunosequencing. In the authors' own workflow: Repertoire TCRs were checked for matches against a reference library of SARS-CoV-2-specific TCRs that had been generated using the MIRA antigen-specificity platform. Breadth meant the fraction of unique TCRs that were SARS-CoV-2-associated, whereas depth meant the fraction of total T cells that were SARS-CoV-2-associated. Using the MIRA data, each spike-specific TCR was assigned both to the spike region to which the TCR was reactive and to a CD4 or CD8 class. Log10-transformed breadth and depth values were compared by one-way ANOVA with Sidak's multiple comparisons tests. TCRdb's version of the immuneACCESS table is confined to in-frame rearrangements and falls short of the full clone set. An unresolved V gene accounts for under half of the shortfall where checked; the remainder is of unknown origin. For V, J and clone size, that table is used; D and trimming come from the DNA. The sample table records approximately 220,000 clones; under 95% of these occur just once. The ten largest clonotypes hold about 1% of the sample.

Recombination linked TRBV5-5 to TRBJ2-7; no D gene is confidently identified. This material consisted of peripheral blood, taken on day 0 of MenACWY control vaccination. This receptor was identified in an adult in good health. CDR3 protein: CASSLGGVSYEQYF. The nucleotide sequence is given as TGTGCCAGCAGCTTAGGTGGGGTGTCCTACGAGCAGTACTTC.